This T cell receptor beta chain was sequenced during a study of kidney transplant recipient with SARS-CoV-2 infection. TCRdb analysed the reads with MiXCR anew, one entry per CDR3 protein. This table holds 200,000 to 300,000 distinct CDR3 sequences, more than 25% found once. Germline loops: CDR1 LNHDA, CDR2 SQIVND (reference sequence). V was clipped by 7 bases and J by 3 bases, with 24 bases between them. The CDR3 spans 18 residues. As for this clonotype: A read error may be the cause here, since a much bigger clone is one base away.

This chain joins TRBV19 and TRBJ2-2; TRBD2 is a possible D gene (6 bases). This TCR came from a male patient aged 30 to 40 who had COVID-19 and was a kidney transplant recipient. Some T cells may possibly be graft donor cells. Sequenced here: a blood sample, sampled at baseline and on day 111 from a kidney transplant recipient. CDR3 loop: CASNTLARGGGDTGELFF. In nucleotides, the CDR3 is TGTGCCAGTAACACCCTAGCAAGAGGTGGAGGGGACACCGGGGAGCTGTTTTTT.